These 18 T cell receptor beta chains were all obtained from the same sample, sequenced in a study of memory CD4+ T cells and cytomegalovirus serostatus. Sequencing was performed with immunoSEQ multiplex PCR; in TCRdb, only in-frame clones are kept and a portion is missing. The sample consists of about 92,000 clones, roughly 80% of them appearing once. The sort gate was single viable CD3+CD4+CD8-CD45RO+ cells for memory CD4+ T cells. The sample comprised memory CD4+ T cells from blood. Receptors originate from an adult in good health and CMV-seropositive.

This clone is a singleton in its sample. The chain uses TRBV28 and TRBJ1-2; unclear D gene. CDR1 and CDR2 (germline): MDHEN, SYDVKM. Trimming took off 2 bases at V and 4 bases at J, with 5 bases between the two ends. The CDR3 totals 12 residues. For the CDR3, the DNA is TGTGCCAGCAGTTTACTCCCCTATGGCTACACCTTC. As protein: CASSLLPYGYTF.

The V gene is TRBV10-3, the J gene TRBJ1-5, with D possibly being TRBD1 (5 bases). The CDR3 extends over 12 amino acids. In germline, CDR1 is ENHRY, CDR2 SYGVKD. V shed 11 bases and J shed 1 base, with 9 bases lying between them. The CDR3 loop reads CAVQGSNQPQHF. CDR3 sequence (DNA): TGTGCCGTGCAGGGAAGCAATCAGCCCCAGCATTTT.

This clone has a handful of counts. The chain employs TRBV7-2 and TRBJ2-7; 7 nucleotides line up with TRBD2. This CDR3 spans 16 amino acids. Germline V CDR1 and CDR2: SGHTA, FQGNSA. J lost 3 bases, V lost 1 base, and 9 bases had no gene match. CDR3 region: CASSLVSSGKIYEQYF. The CDR3 coding sequence is TGTGCCAGCAGCTTAGTTTCGAGCGGGAAGATCTACGAGCAGTACTTC.

The chain is built from TRBV5-1 and TRBJ2-3; tentative D call: TRBD2 (5 bases). Looked up from germline, CDR1 is SGHRS and CDR2 is YFSETQ. The germline V and J ends were trimmed by 0 bases and 0 bases, with 11 bases remaining between them. The CDR3 length is 16 residues. CDR3 amino acids: CASSLAVGASTDTQYF. For the CDR3, the DNA is TGCGCCAGCAGCTTGGCCGTGGGAGCTAGCACAGATACGCAGTATTTT. Full variable domain (rest looked up from reference TRBV5-1 and TRBJ2-3): KAGVTQTPRYLIKTRGQQVTLSCSPISGHRSVSWYQQTPGQGLQFLFEYFSETQRNKGNFPGRFSGRQFSNSRSEMNVSTLELGDSALYLCASSLAVGASTDTQYFGPGTRLTVL.

Here the CDR3 DNA reads TGCGCCAGCAGCTTTCAGGGAGCGAACACCGGGGAGCTGTTTTTT. Amino acids: CASSFQGANTGELFF. The rearrangement joins TRBV5-1 to TRBJ2-2, with D perhaps assigned TRBD1 or TRBD2 (5 bases each). Between the trimmed V and J ends, which lost 2 bases and 0 bases, there was a span of 8 bases. Germline assignment: CDR1 SGHRS and CDR2 YFSETQ. The CDR3 consists of 15 residues.

The table lists this clone with a count of one. The V gene is TRBV28, the J gene TRBJ1-5; D is possibly TRBD1 (5 bases). Trimming cost V 5 bases and J 6 bases, with 17 bases left between them. Germline V lookup: CDR1 MDHEN, CDR2 SYDVKM. The CDR3 contains 15 residues. The CDR3 bases are TGTGCCAGCAGTCCCACGGGACGCCGGAGTCAGCCCCAGCATTTT. This translates into CASSPTGRRSQPQHF.

The J gene is TRBJ1-3, the V gene TRBV11-2; TRBD1 aligns across 7 bases. Germline lookup yields CDR1 SGHAT and CDR2 FQNNGV. Trimming cost V 7 bases and J 4 bases; bases outside gene matches: 7. The CDR3 is 14 amino acids. Here the CDR3 reads CASTDRASGNTIYF. The CDR3, as DNA: TGTGCCAGCACTGACAGGGCCTCGGGAAACACCATATATTTT.

This rearrangement joins TRBV15 to TRBJ1-3; D remains ambiguous. This CDR3 is built from 16 residues. In germline, CDR1 is LNHNV, CDR2 YYDKDF (reference sequence). Between the trimmed V and J ends, which lost 0 bases and 0 bases, there was a span of 9 bases. The CDR3 loop reads CATSRDLGSSGNTIYF. The CDR3 DNA reads as TGTGCCACCAGCAGAGATTTAGGGAGCTCTGGAAACACCATATATTTT.

The chain is built from TRBV9 and TRBJ1-4; TRBD1 matches at 9 bases. Germline CDR1 SGDLS, CDR2 YYNGEE. The V gene end was trimmed by 4 bases and the J gene end by 8 bases; junction bases not matched to a gene: 9. This CDR3 comprises 15 residues. DNA of the CDR3: TGTGCCAGCAGCCCTCGACAGGGGGGCGGGGAAAAACTGTTTTTT. Translation: CASSPRQGGGEKLFF.

This clone has just a few counts. The V and J genes are TRBV7-9 and TRBJ1-2; D uncertain. The CDR3 loop spans 13 amino acids. Germline CDR1 reads SEHNR; CDR2 reads FQNEAQ (reference sequence). V lost 4 bases and J lost 5, with 11 bases in between. The DNA of the CDR3 is TGTGCCAGCAGCTCCCTCCCGAAGTATGGCTACACCTTC. Protein sequence: CASSSLPKYGYTF.

This clone came up once. V gene TRBV4-2 combines with J gene TRBJ2-1; TRBD1 matches 7 bases. The V gene's germline CDR1 is LGHNA and CDR2 YNFKEQ. The ends lost 4 bases at V and 8 bases at J; junction bases unmatched: 8. The CDR3 has 14 residues. The CDR3 spells CASSPKKGTDEQFF. CDR3 coding DNA: TGTGCCAGCAGCCCAAAAAAGGGGACAGATGAGCAGTTCTTC.

Notes on this clone: The junction does not match germline at one end; this may be a read error. V is TRBV10-3 and J is TRBJ2-3, with 7 bases matching TRBD2. Per the germline V gene, CDR1 is ENHRY and CDR2 is SYGVKD. The length of the CDR3 is 10 residues. The CDR3 DNA reads TGTGCCATCACAGCGGGACTCCAGGATTTT. Translation: CAITAGLQDF.

V usage is TRBV7-9 and J usage is TRBJ1-2, with D maybe TRBD1 (6 bases). The germline CDR1 and CDR2 sequences are SEHNR and FQNEAQ (reference sequence). V lost 6 bases, J lost 4 bases, and 12 bases lay in between. The CDR3 sequence is 13 residues long. CDR3 sequence (DNA): TGTGCCAGCAGTGGGGACAAAAGCTATGGCTACACCTTC. Translating gives CASSGDKSYGYTF.

This clone was recorded a few times. The V call is TRBV5-4, the J call TRBJ2-1; D gene ambiguous. From germline, CDR1 is SGHNT and CDR2 YYREEE (reference sequence). The CDR3 runs to 15 residues. Deletions cut 0 bases from V and 2 bases from J, with 9 bases between. CDR3 amino acids: CASSLGDRAYNEQFF. CDR3 DNA sequence: TGTGCCAGCAGCTTGGGGGATAGGGCCTACAATGAGCAGTTCTTC.

The chain recombines TRBV11-1 with TRBJ2-4; 11 bases map to TRBD2. The CDR3 is 17 residues long. V shed 1 base and J 4 bases; nucleotides not matched to a gene: 6. Germline CDR1 and CDR2: SGHAT and FQDESV (reference sequence). The CDR3 nucleotides read TGTGCCAGCAGCTTAGAGAATCCTAGCGGGAGGAAAAACATTCAGTACTTC. Translated: CASSLENPSGRKNIQYF.

CDR3 in DNA: TGTGCCAGCAGGACTCTTAGGGTCAATGAGCAGTTCTTC. Amino acids: CASRTLRVNEQFF. This chain uses TRBV6-5 with TRBJ2-1; D not certain. There are 13 residues in the CDR3. Germline CDR1 reads MNHEY; CDR2 reads SVGAGI. Trimming took off 6 bases at V and 6 bases at J, with 12 bases between the two ends.

The V call is TRBV11-3, the J call TRBJ2-1, with 8 bases matching TRBD1. The J segment lost 8 bases and the V segment lost 5 bases, leaving 8 bases of the junction unmatched. CDR3 size: 14 residues. Germline lookup yields CDR1 SGHNT and CDR2 YENEEA. The CDR3 spells CASSPGQAGDEQFF. In DNA form, the CDR3 reads TGTGCCAGCAGCCCGGGACAGGCGGGCGATGAGCAGTTCTTC. The complete variable domain, with remaining parts taken from reference TRBV11-3 and TRBJ2-1, reads EAGVVQSPRYKIIEKKQPVAFWCNPISGHNTLYWYLQNLGQGPELLIRYENEEAVDDSQLPKDRFSAERLKGVDSTLKIQPAELGDSAVYLCASSPGQAGDEQFFGPGTRLTVL.

This clone has just one count. J is TRBJ2-3 and V is TRBV30; TRBD2 matches 8 bases. Per the germline V gene, CDR1 is GTSNPN and CDR2 is SVGIG (reference sequence). CDR3 length equals 16 residues. The V and J ends lost 0 bases and 0 bases, in that order; junction bases with no gene match: 5. This chain's CDR3 is CAWSVWAGGSTDTQYF. The CDR3 DNA reads as TGTGCCTGGAGTGTCTGGGCGGGAGGCAGCACAGATACGCAGTATTTT.